The rows below give T cell receptor beta chains drawn from one sample of a study of identical twins. TCRdb reprocessed the 5' RACE reads via MiXCR and lists one record per CDR3 protein. Of 200,000 or so distinct CDR3 sequences detected, 7.5% appear once; the ten largest clones hold less than 2%. These same data were also listed under a study on yellow fever vaccine responses in identical twins.

Sequenced input: memory (CD45RO+) T cells sorted from blood. These receptor sequences come from a young woman in good health. CDR3s include the opening cysteine and the closing phenylalanine or tryptophan. D genes are given only for firm matches. The size field is filled for only some rows; it gives once, few, many or a size class.

cdr3_nt: TGTGCCAGCAGTCCGATCCAATTTCTTCAGTTCTTC
cdr3_aa: CASSPIQFLQFF
d_call: .
clone_size: .
j_call: TRBJ2-1
v_call: TRBV6-2/TRBV6-3

cdr3_nt: TGTGCCAGCAGCCAGTATGACAGGGACGCTTTCTTT
cdr3_aa: CASSQYDRDAFF
d_call: TRBD1
clone_size: many
j_call: TRBJ1-1
v_call: TRBV3-1

cdr3_nt: TGCAGTGCTCATCCTACCGGGACTAGGGACGAGCAGTACTTC
cdr3_aa: CSAHPTGTRDEQYF
d_call: TRBD2
clone_size: many
j_call: TRBJ2-7
v_call: TRBV20-1

cdr3_nt: TGTGCCAGCAGCTTGGGTATGCGGGAGGTTACCCAATCCTACGAGCAGTACTTC
cdr3_aa: CASSLGMREVTQSYEQYF
d_call: TRBD2
clone_size: .
j_call: TRBJ2-7
v_call: TRBV11-1

cdr3_nt: TGCAGCGTGGCCCCCCCCGGGGACACCTACGAGCAGTACTTC
cdr3_aa: CSVAPPGDTYEQYF
d_call: .
clone_size: .
j_call: TRBJ2-7
v_call: TRBV29-1

cdr3_nt: TGTGCCGGCGACACCGGGGCCTACGAGCAGTACTTC
cdr3_aa: CAGDTGAYEQYF
d_call: .
clone_size: many
j_call: TRBJ2-7
v_call: TRBV5-5

cdr3_nt: TGCGCCAGCAGCTTGGCCAGCAATTCACCCCTCCACTTT
cdr3_aa: CASSLASNSPLHF
d_call: .
clone_size: few
j_call: TRBJ1-6
v_call: TRBV5-1

cdr3_nt: TGCGCCAGCAGCTTCGACAGGCTATCTACCTATGGCTACACCTTC
cdr3_aa: CASSFDRLSTYGYTF
d_call: .
clone_size: many
j_call: TRBJ1-2
v_call: TRBV5-1

cdr3_nt: TGCAGTGGGGGGGGGGACCACTATGGCTACACCTTC
cdr3_aa: CSGGGDHYGYTF
d_call: .
clone_size: .
j_call: TRBJ1-2
v_call: TRBV29-1

cdr3_nt: TGTGCCAGCAGCCTAGGCGTAGCGGGAGTCAAAAACATTCAGTACTTC
cdr3_aa: CASSLGVAGVKNIQYF
d_call: TRBD2
clone_size: few
j_call: TRBJ2-4
v_call: TRBV4-2

cdr3_nt: TGTGCCAGCACCGCCACAGGGTGGTCTAATAATTCACCCCTCCACTTT
cdr3_aa: CASTATGWSNNSPLHF
d_call: .
clone_size: few
j_call: TRBJ1-6
v_call: TRBV6-1

cdr3_nt: TGCAGCGTTCCAGGACCGAGCTCCTACAATGAGCAGTTCTTC
cdr3_aa: CSVPGPSSYNEQFF
d_call: .
clone_size: many
j_call: TRBJ2-1
v_call: TRBV29-1

cdr3_nt: TGTGCCAGCAGCTCCCCGCGGGTTCGTTTGGCGTTCTACAATGAGCAGTTCTTC
cdr3_aa: CASSSPRVRLAFYNEQFF
d_call: .
clone_size: .
j_call: TRBJ2-1
v_call: TRBV11-2

cdr3_nt: TGTGCCAGCCAACAGAACACTGAAGCTTTCTTT
cdr3_aa: CASQQNTEAFF
d_call: .
clone_size: many
j_call: TRBJ1-1
v_call: TRBV7-9

cdr3_nt: TGTGCCAGCAGCTTGGCACTAGCGGTCCCCGGGGGTTTCTTC
cdr3_aa: CASSLALAVPGGFF
d_call: TRBD2
clone_size: few
j_call: TRBJ2-1
v_call: TRBV5-5

cdr3_nt: TGTGCCAGCAGCTTAGCCCCCCTAGCGGGGGTCGGGGGAGATACGCAGTATTTT
cdr3_aa: CASSLAPLAGVGGDTQYF
d_call: TRBD2
clone_size: many
j_call: TRBJ2-3
v_call: TRBV7-6

cdr3_nt: TGCGCCAGCAGCTTGGGTGGGACAGCAACCGAGGATACGCAGTATTTT
cdr3_aa: CASSLGGTATEDTQYF
d_call: TRBD1
clone_size: many
j_call: TRBJ2-3
v_call: TRBV5-1

cdr3_nt: TGTGCCAGCAGCCCCTCCGCGGTGCCTAATGAAAAACTGTTTTTT
cdr3_aa: CASSPSAVPNEKLFF
d_call: .
clone_size: few
j_call: TRBJ1-4
v_call: TRBV11-2

cdr3_nt: TGTGCCTGGGGAAAAAGACCGGTTAATGAAAAACTGTTTTTT
cdr3_aa: CAWGKRPVNEKLFF
d_call: .
clone_size: many
j_call: TRBJ1-4
v_call: TRBV30

cdr3_nt: TGCAGCGTTGAAGGGGGCGCCGAAACAGATACGCAGTATTTT
cdr3_aa: CSVEGGAETDTQYF
d_call: .
clone_size: many
j_call: TRBJ2-3
v_call: TRBV29-1

cdr3_nt: TGCAGTGCTAGCCCCGGACTAGTGGGAAGAGAAGGGGAGCTGTTTTTT
cdr3_aa: CSASPGLVGREGELFF
d_call: TRBD2
clone_size: .
j_call: TRBJ2-2
v_call: TRBV20-1

cdr3_nt: TGTGCCAGTCGGGTGCAGCTCTCTGGAAACACCATATATTTT
cdr3_aa: CASRVQLSGNTIYF
d_call: .
clone_size: many
j_call: TRBJ1-3
v_call: TRBV12-3/TRBV12-4

cdr3_nt: TGCGCCAGCAGCTTGGAGGCCAAGTACGAGCAGTACTTC
cdr3_aa: CASSLEAKYEQYF
d_call: .
clone_size: few
j_call: TRBJ2-7
v_call: TRBV5-1

cdr3_nt: TGTGCCAGCAGCCAAGGGCTCTCCGGTGGGGAGGACGAGCAGTACTTC
cdr3_aa: CASSQGLSGGEDEQYF
d_call: .
clone_size: .
j_call: TRBJ2-7
v_call: TRBV14

cdr3_nt: TGTGCCATCAGGGACCCCTCGGCTGGTGAAAAACTGTTTTTT
cdr3_aa: CAIRDPSAGEKLFF
d_call: .
clone_size: many
j_call: TRBJ1-4
v_call: TRBV10-3

cdr3_nt: TGCAGTGCTTTCATAGCGGGGAGGCAAGAGACCCAGTACTTC
cdr3_aa: CSAFIAGRQETQYF
d_call: TRBD2
clone_size: few
j_call: TRBJ2-5
v_call: TRBV20-1

cdr3_nt: TGTGCCAGCCTACCGAGGGGGGTAGGGGACTCCTACGAGCAGTACTTC
cdr3_aa: CASLPRGVGDSYEQYF
d_call: .
clone_size: .
j_call: TRBJ2-7
v_call: TRBV7-2

cdr3_nt: TGTGCCAGCAGCGTAACAGGGATGGGATACACAGATACGCAGTATTTT
cdr3_aa: CASSVTGMGYTDTQYF
d_call: .
clone_size: many
j_call: TRBJ2-3
v_call: TRBV9

cdr3_nt: TGTGCCAGCAGCGTATTGGCGGACATTCAGTACTTC
cdr3_aa: CASSVLADIQYF
d_call: .
clone_size: .
j_call: TRBJ2-4
v_call: TRBV7-8

cdr3_nt: TGTGCCAGCAGCTCTGAGAGGGACAACCCAAACATTCAGTACTTC
cdr3_aa: CASSSERDNPNIQYF
d_call: .
clone_size: many
j_call: TRBJ2-4
v_call: TRBV4-2

cdr3_nt: TGCAGCGTTGAAAAGTTCACAGATACGCAGTATTTT
cdr3_aa: CSVEKFTDTQYF
d_call: .
clone_size: few
j_call: TRBJ2-3
v_call: TRBV29-1

cdr3_nt: TGTGCCAGCAGCGGGCTAGCGGGGGCCTCCTACGAGCAGTACTTC
cdr3_aa: CASSGLAGASYEQYF
d_call: TRBD2
clone_size: .
j_call: TRBJ2-7
v_call: TRBV6-2/TRBV6-3

cdr3_nt: TGTGCCAGCAGTCCGCTGACGGCCGGGGCCAACGTCCTGACTTTC
cdr3_aa: CASSPLTAGANVLTF
d_call: .
clone_size: few
j_call: TRBJ2-6
v_call: TRBV12-3/TRBV12-4

cdr3_nt: TGCGCCAGCAGCTTGGAGGGCAGAATATACGAGCAGTACTTC
cdr3_aa: CASSLEGRIYEQYF
d_call: .
clone_size: few
j_call: TRBJ2-7
v_call: TRBV5-1

cdr3_nt: TGCGCCAGCAGCTTGGCCGGTGGGAGAAACACCGGGGAGCTGTTTTTT
cdr3_aa: CASSLAGGRNTGELFF
d_call: .
clone_size: .
j_call: TRBJ2-2
v_call: TRBV5-1

cdr3_nt: TGTGCCAGCAGTTTCTCTCGGACAGCCCAAGAGACCCAGTACTTC
cdr3_aa: CASSFSRTAQETQYF
d_call: .
clone_size: few
j_call: TRBJ2-5
v_call: TRBV28

cdr3_nt: TGTGCCAGCAGCTTACCTAATTCACCCCTCCACTTT
cdr3_aa: CASSLPNSPLHF
d_call: .
clone_size: many
j_call: TRBJ1-6
v_call: TRBV7-3

cdr3_nt: TGCGCCAGCAGCTTGGCTCTGGGGACAGGGGGCATGAACACTGAAGCTTTCTTT
cdr3_aa: CASSLALGTGGMNTEAFF
d_call: TRBD1
clone_size: .
j_call: TRBJ1-1
v_call: TRBV5-1

cdr3_nt: TGTGCCAGCAGCCAAGGGACACGTAATGAAAAACTGTTTTTT
cdr3_aa: CASSQGTRNEKLFF
d_call: .
clone_size: few
j_call: TRBJ1-4
v_call: TRBV7-8

cdr3_nt: TGCAGTGCTAGAGATCCGGGGGGGATGAACACTGAAGCTTTCTTT
cdr3_aa: CSARDPGGMNTEAFF
d_call: .
clone_size: many
j_call: TRBJ1-1
v_call: TRBV20-1

cdr3_nt: TGTGCCAGCACCAAGGGATCGACAGCTCCTCCGGGAAAGCAGTTCTTC
cdr3_aa: CASTKGSTAPPGKQFF
d_call: .
clone_size: .
j_call: TRBJ2-1
v_call: TRBV6-2/TRBV6-3

cdr3_nt: TGTGCCAGCAGTTCGGGGATGGGCACAGATACGCAGTATTTT
cdr3_aa: CASSSGMGTDTQYF
d_call: .
clone_size: few
j_call: TRBJ2-3
v_call: TRBV27

cdr3_nt: TGTGCCAGCAGTTTCGGGACTAGCGGGGGGGCGGATACGCAGTATTTT
cdr3_aa: CASSFGTSGGADTQYF
d_call: TRBD2
clone_size: .
j_call: TRBJ2-3
v_call: TRBV28

cdr3_nt: TGCGCCAGCAGCGTAGTCTTGGGGGGCCAAAACTATGGCTACACCTTC
cdr3_aa: CASSVVLGGQNYGYTF
d_call: .
clone_size: few
j_call: TRBJ1-2
v_call: TRBV5-1

cdr3_nt: TGTGCCATCAGTGGACTAGCGGGAGGGCCAGATACGCAGTATTTT
cdr3_aa: CAISGLAGGPDTQYF
d_call: TRBD2
clone_size: few
j_call: TRBJ2-3
v_call: TRBV10-3

cdr3_nt: TGTGCCAGCAGTTTAAGGCGGGAGTATCTCAGTGAGCAGTTCTTC
cdr3_aa: CASSLRREYLSEQFF
d_call: TRBD2
clone_size: .
j_call: TRBJ2-1
v_call: TRBV28